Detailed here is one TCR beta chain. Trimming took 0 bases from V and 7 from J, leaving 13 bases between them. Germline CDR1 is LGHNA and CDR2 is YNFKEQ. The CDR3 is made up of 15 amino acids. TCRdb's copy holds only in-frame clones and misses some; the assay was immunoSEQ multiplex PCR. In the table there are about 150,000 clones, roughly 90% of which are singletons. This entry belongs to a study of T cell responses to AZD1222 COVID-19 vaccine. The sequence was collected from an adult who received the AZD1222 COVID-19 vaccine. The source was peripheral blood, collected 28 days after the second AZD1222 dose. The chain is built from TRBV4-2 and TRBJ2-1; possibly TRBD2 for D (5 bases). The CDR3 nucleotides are TGTGCCAGCAGCCAAGATCTTCTAGCACCAAATGAGCAGTTCTTC. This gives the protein CASSQDLLAPNEQFF.